This entry lists 21 T cell receptor beta chains sequenced from one sample in a study of blood T cell repertoires in COVID-19. TCRdb's table, derived via immunoSEQ multiplex PCR, lists solely in-frame clones and lacks some. The table shows some 200,000 clones, with roughly four fifths occurring only once. The material sequenced was peripheral blood. The receptors shown here come from a woman aged 40 to 50 with acute or convalescent COVID-19.

The V call is TRBV30, the J call TRBJ2-1; TRBD2 matches at 10 bases. The length of the CDR3 is 14 residues. Trimming took 2 bases from V and 7 from J; bases not matched to a gene: 5. Germline CDR1 reads GTSNPN; CDR2 reads SVGIG (reference sequence). CDR3 in amino acids: CAWSSGRAENEQFF. In nucleotides, the CDR3 is TGTGCCTGGAGTAGCGGGAGGGCCGAAAATGAGCAGTTCTTC.

This sequence joins TRBV6-6 and TRBJ2-7, with 7 bases aligning to TRBD1. Trimming took 7 bases from V and 2 from J; bases not matched to a gene: 5. The CDR3 is made up of 13 amino acids. CDR1 is MNHNY and CDR2 is SVGAGI in the germline V gene (reference sequence). The DNA for the CDR3 is TGTGCCAGCATTCACAGGGGCACCTACGAGCAGTACTTC. It codes for CASIHRGTYEQYF.

Here the CDR3 reads CASSPGTTYEQYF. CDR3 in DNA: TGTGCCAGCAGCCCCGGGACTACCTACGAGCAGTACTTC. The chain is built from TRBV5-4 and TRBJ2-7; 7 bases fit TRBD2. The CDR3 extends over 13 amino acids. The junction had 3 bases not matched to a gene; V was cut back by 4 bases and J by 2 bases. Germline V gene data show CDR1 as SGHNT and CDR2 as YYREEE (reference sequence).

This clone was recorded only once. The rearrangement uses TRBV6-4 and TRBJ2-3; weak D call: TRBD2 (6 bases). The CDR3 totals 14 residues. Trimming removed 9 bases at V and 2 bases at J, with 15 bases between. The germline V gene encodes CDR1 MRHNA and CDR2 SNTAGT. In DNA form, the CDR3 reads TGTGCCAGAAGAGTTAGCGGTTCCACAGATACGCAGTATTTT. Protein: CARRVSGSTDTQYF.

This chain joins TRBV6-2 or TRBV6-3 and TRBJ2-7, with TRBD2 matching 9 bases. With V trimmed by 6 bases and J by 5 bases, 11 bases remained unmatched. CDR1 MNHEY and CDR2 SVGEGT come from the germline V gene. The CDR3 is 15 residues long. CDR3 amino acids: CASSPTGTSWNEQYF. The DNA for the CDR3 is TGTGCCAGCAGCCCCACCGGGACTAGCTGGAACGAGCAGTACTTC.

CDR3 sequence: CSVSDRGQTGNTIYF. The CDR3 DNA is TGCAGCGTTTCGGACAGGGGGCAAACTGGAAACACCATATATTTT. This rearrangement joins TRBV29-1 to TRBJ1-3; TRBD1 matches 11 bases. The V segment lost 5 bases and the J segment 2 bases; nucleotides outside the gene matches: 5. The CDR3 is 15 amino acids. Germline CDR1 and CDR2: SQVTM and ANQGSEA. Combining the CDR3 with reference TRBV29-1 and TRBJ1-3 gives the whole variable domain SAVISQKPSRDICQRGTSLTIQCQVDSQVTMMFWYRQQPGQSLTLIATANQGSEATYESGFVIDKFPISRPNLTFSTLTVSNMSPEDSSIYLCSVSDRGQTGNTIYFGEGSWLTVV.

This chain joins TRBV27 and TRBJ2-1; possible D gene TRBD2, 5 bases. This CDR3 is 13 amino acids long. V lost 6 bases and J lost 6, with 12 bases in between. Germline V gene lookup returns CDR1 MNHEY and CDR2 SMNVEV (reference sequence). The DNA of the CDR3 is TGTGCCAGCAGCTCCGGGGATCGCAATGAGCAGTTCTTC. Translation gives CASSSGDRNEQFF.

On this clone itself: The same CDR3 also results from other DNA sequences found in this sample. The V gene is TRBV19, the J gene TRBJ2-7; 7 bases are shared with TRBD1. The CDR3 loop spans 13 amino acids. CDR1 and CDR2 (germline): LNHDA, SQIVND (reference sequence). V lost 10 bases to trimming and J lost 1 base; unmatched junction nucleotides: 7. In nucleotides, the CDR3 is TGTGCCACCCTCGACAGGGATTCCTACGAGCAGTACTTC. Translation gives CATLDRDSYEQYF.

J is TRBJ1-1 and V is TRBV7-8; the D is unclear. The CDR3 is 16 residues long. V was pared by 3 bases and J by 1 base, with 15 bases between. In germline, CDR1 is SGHVS, CDR2 FQNEAQ. The CDR3 DNA follows: TGTGCCAGCAGCTTGGCGGGTGGGGTCGAGAACACTGAAGCTTTCTTT. As protein: CASSLAGGVENTEAFF.

The chain links TRBV7-6 to TRBJ1-5; D is unresolved. Germline V gene sequence: CDR1 SGHVS, CDR2 FNYEAQ. The ends were cut back, 0 bases at V and 2 bases at J, with 8 bases in the middle. The CDR3 has 15 amino acids. The chain's CDR3 is CASSLAGGGNQPQHF. The CDR3 DNA reads TGTGCCAGCAGCTTAGCGGGCGGGGGCAATCAGCCCCAGCATTTT. Full variable domain (missing parts from reference TRBV7-6 and TRBJ1-5): GAGVSQSPRYKVTKRGQDVALRCDPISGHVSLYWYRQALGQGPEFLTYFNYEAQQDKSGLPNDRFSAERPEGSISTLTIQRTEQRDSAMYRCASSLAGGGNQPQHFGDGTRLSIL.

This clone was counted a single time. This chain links TRBV9 with TRBJ1-2; 7 bases align to TRBD1. The CDR3 runs to 13 residues. Unmatched junction bases numbered 3, after V lost 3 bases and J lost 4 bases. Germline loops: CDR1 SGDLS, CDR2 YYNGEE. The CDR3 here is CASSAGTAYGYTF. CDR3 nucleotides: TGTGCCAGCAGCGCAGGGACAGCCTATGGCTACACCTTC.

The J gene is TRBJ1-5, the V gene TRBV30; D is perhaps TRBD1 (5 bases). The CDR3 length is 13 residues. Germline loops: CDR1 GTSNPN, CDR2 SVGIG (reference sequence). V lost 2 bases to trimming and J lost 5 bases, with 10 bases between them. CDR3 DNA: TGTGCCTGGAGTCCGGGGGAAGATCAGCCCCAGCATTTT. It yields the protein CAWSPGEDQPQHF.

Concerning this clone: At the DNA level, this CDR3 is encoded by other sequences in the same sample as well. The V call is TRBV19, the J call TRBJ2-3; tentative D call: TRBD1 (6 bases). The CDR3 loop spans 16 amino acids. Trimming removed 5 bases from V and 3 bases from J, with 18 bases in between. Per germline, CDR1 LNHDA and CDR2 SQIVND (reference sequence). The CDR3 spells CASSPRASGVTDTQYF. The CDR3 DNA reads as TGTGCCAGTAGTCCCCGGGCCTCAGGGGTGACAGATACGCAGTATTTT.

Here the CDR3 DNA reads TGTGCCAGCTCACGGGCAGGGAGCACAGATACGCAGTATTTT. Translated, it gives CASSRAGSTDTQYF. The chain carries TRBV18 and TRBJ2-3, with D maybe TRBD1 (5 bases). V was clipped by 4 bases and J by 0 bases, with 8 bases between them. The V gene's germline CDR1 is KGHSH and CDR2 LQKENI. CDR3 length equals 14 residues. Drawing the rest from reference TRBV18 and TRBJ2-3, the complete variable domain is NAGVMQNPRHLVRRRGQEARLRCSPMKGHSHVYWYRQLPEEGLKFMVYLQKENIIDESGMPKERFSAEFPKEGPSILRIQQVVRGDSAAYFCASSRAGSTDTQYFGPGTRLTVL.

The rearrangement uses TRBV4-1 and TRBJ2-7, with D possibly being TRBD1 (6 bases). Germline assignment: CDR1 MGHRA and CDR2 YSYEKL. This CDR3 spans 14 amino acids. V was pared by 0 bases and J by 3 bases, with 9 bases between. CDR3 DNA: TGCGCCAGCAGCCAAGATTTCAGGGGCTACGAGCAGTACTTC. Translation: CASSQDFRGYEQYF.

The V call is TRBV12-5, the J call TRBJ2-3, with D tentatively TRBD2 (6 bases). V lost 2 bases and J lost 0, with 9 bases in between. Per germline, CDR1 LGHNT and CDR2 FRNRAP. The CDR3 covers 15 residues. CDR3 sequence reads: CASGLLAASTDTQYF. CDR3 DNA sequence: TGTGCTAGTGGTTTGTTAGCGGCTAGCACAGATACGCAGTATTTT.

This sequence joins TRBV12-3 or TRBV12-4 and TRBJ2-1, with D perhaps TRBD2 (6 bases). The V and J ends lost 6 bases and 8 bases respectively, with 11 bases between them. The CDR3 runs 12 residues. CDR3 sequence reads: CASSQTGDEQFF. The DNA for the CDR3 is TGTGCCAGCAGCCAAACGGGGGATGAGCAGTTCTTC.

The chain uses TRBV12-5 and TRBJ2-7, with 8 nucleotides matching TRBD2. This CDR3 region has 15 residues. Trimming removed 5 bases from V and 0 bases from J; junction bases left unmatched: 6. Germline CDR1 is LGHNT and CDR2 is FRNRAP. CDR3 region: CASGHSGGASYEQYF. The CDR3 coding sequence is TGTGCTAGTGGTCACTCGGGGGGGGCCTCCTACGAGCAGTACTTC.

This chain links TRBV5-4 with TRBJ2-7; TRBD2 agrees at 11 bases. Unmatched junction bases numbered 6, after V lost 3 bases and J lost 10 bases. CDR3 length equals 13 residues. Per germline, CDR1 SGHNT and CDR2 YYREEE (reference sequence). CDR3 in amino acids: CASSSIGLAGQYF. The DNA of the CDR3 is TGTGCCAGCAGCTCAATCGGACTAGCGGGCCAGTACTTC. Based on the CDR3 plus reference TRBV5-4 and TRBJ2-7, the full variable domain is ETGVTQSPTHLIKTRGQQVTLRCSSQSGHNTVSWYQQALGQGPQFIFQYYREEENGRGNFPPRFSGLQFPNYSSELNVNALELDDSALYLCASSSIGLAGQYFGPGTRLTVT.

The CDR3 region is CSAADRGRDEQYF. Here the CDR3 DNA reads TGCAGCGCCGCGGACAGGGGTAGGGACGAGCAGTACTTC. V and J are TRBV29-1 and TRBJ2-7; TRBD1 matches at 9 bases. The J segment lost 5 bases and the V segment lost 7 bases, leaving 9 bases of the junction unmatched. This CDR3 comprises 13 residues. Germline V gene lookup returns CDR1 SQVTM and CDR2 ANQGSEA.

The rearrangement uses TRBV7-2 and TRBJ2-3; 7 bases align to TRBD2. The trim removed 1 base at V and 10 bases at J, leaving 5 bases unmatched. This CDR3 has 13 amino acids. The germline CDR1 and CDR2 sequences are SGHTA and FQGNSA. The CDR3 DNA follows: TGTGCCAGCAGCTTAGAACGGGAGGTGGCGCAGTATTTT. Amino acids: CASSLEREVAQYF.